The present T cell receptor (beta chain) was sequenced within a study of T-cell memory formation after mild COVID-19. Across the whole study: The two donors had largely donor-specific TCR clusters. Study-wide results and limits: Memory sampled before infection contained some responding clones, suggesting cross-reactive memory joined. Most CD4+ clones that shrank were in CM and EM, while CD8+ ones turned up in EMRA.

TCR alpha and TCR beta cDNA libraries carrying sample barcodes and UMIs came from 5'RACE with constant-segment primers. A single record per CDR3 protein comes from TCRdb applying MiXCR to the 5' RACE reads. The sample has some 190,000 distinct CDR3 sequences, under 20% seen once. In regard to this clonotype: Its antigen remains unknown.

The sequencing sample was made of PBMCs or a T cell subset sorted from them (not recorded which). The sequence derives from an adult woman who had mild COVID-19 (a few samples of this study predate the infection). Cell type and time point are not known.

CDR3: CASSRDNKNIQYF. In nucleotides, the CDR3 is TGTGCCAGCAGTCGGGACAACAAAAACATTCAGTACTTC. This chain uses TRBV7-3 with TRBJ2-4, with D maybe TRBD1 (6 bases). V lost 6 bases to trimming and J lost 3 bases, with 9 bases between them. The CDR3 is 13 residues long. In germline, CDR1 is SGHTA, CDR2 FQGTGA.